This entry lists 26 T cell receptor beta chains sequenced from one sample in a study of shared clonotypes between healthy human individuals. Naive CD8 cells comprised CD45RO-negative, CCR7-positively selected cells, excluding terminally differentiated effector memory CD45RA+ cells. Here immunoSEQ multiplex PCR was the method, and the copy in TCRdb shows in-frame clones only, minus some. In the table there are about 2.1 million clones, just over 90% of which are singletons. The sequencing sample was made of naive CD8+ T cells from PBMCs. Receptors were obtained from a man aged 18-30 years in good health. Some clones in this sample may be carry-over from other donors' samples.

V is TRBV6-6 and J is TRBJ1-2; 8 bases are shared with TRBD1. Germline assignment: CDR1 MNHNY and CDR2 SVGAGI (reference sequence). This CDR3 has 13 residues. V was clipped by 8 bases and J by 4 bases; unmatched bases: 6. This CDR3 reads CASGPDRVYGYTF. The DNA for the CDR3 is TGTGCCAGCGGACCGGACAGGGTCTATGGCTACACCTTC.

This clone was observed a single time. The rearrangement joins TRBV11-2 to TRBJ2-1, with 9 nucleotides matching TRBD2. The CDR3 length is 17 residues. The J segment lost 10 bases and the V segment lost 4 bases, leaving 17 bases of the junction unmatched. CDR1 and CDR2 (germline): SGHAT, FQNNGV. In DNA, the CDR3 is TGTGCCAGCAGCTCCGGTCGCGGGAGGGAACGATTACGGGAGCAGTTCTTC. Translation gives CASSSGRGRERLREQFF.

This rearrangement joins TRBV7-8 to TRBJ1-1; a possible D gene is TRBD1 (5 bases). The CDR3 contains 14 residues. Germline V gives CDR1 SGHVS, CDR2 FQNEAQ. V was trimmed by 2 bases and J by 7 bases, leaving 14 bases between them. The CDR3 bases are TGTGCCAGCAGCTTAAGAGGGGCGGGGATTGAAGCTTTCTTT. This translates into CASSLRGAGIEAFF.

This chain joins TRBV5-6 and TRBJ2-1; 11 positions agree with TRBD2. Germline V gene lookup returns CDR1 SGHDT and CDR2 YYEEEE. V lost 4 bases and J lost 7; bases outside the gene matches: 7. CDR3 length equals 15 residues. In DNA, the CDR3 is TGTGCCAGCAGCCCGCTAGCGGGAGGATGGAATGAGCAGTTCTTC. Protein: CASSPLAGGWNEQFF.

The chain recombines TRBV28 with TRBJ2-1, with D possibly TRBD2 on 6 matching bases. Germline V lookup: CDR1 MDHEN, CDR2 SYDVKM. V lost 5 bases and J lost 8, with 16 bases in between. This CDR3 comprises 14 residues. This CDR3 reads CASSLPRRGHEQFF. The DNA for the CDR3 is TGTGCCAGCAGTCTCCCTAGGAGGGGCCATGAGCAGTTCTTC.

This rearrangement joins TRBV15 to TRBJ2-5, with D tentatively TRBD1 (5 bases). Trimming stripped 3 bases from V and 2 bases from J, with 10 bases between. Germline-derived CDR1 and CDR2 are LNHNV and YYDKDF (reference sequence). This CDR3 is built from 14 residues. CDR3 region: CATSSRQTQETQYF. CDR3 bases: TGTGCCACCAGCAGCAGACAGACACAAGAGACCCAGTACTTC.

V gene TRBV28 combines with J gene TRBJ2-3; D perhaps matches TRBD2 (6 bases). V lost 1 base, J lost 0 bases, and 11 bases lay in between. From germline, CDR1 is MDHEN and CDR2 SYDVKM. The CDR3 is made up of 16 amino acids. CDR3 nucleotides: TGTGCCAGCAGTTTATCCGGGGGATATAGCACAGATACGCAGTATTTT. Its protein is CASSLSGGYSTDTQYF.

The V gene is TRBV28, the J gene TRBJ1-5; TRBD1 might be the D (6 bases). There are 17 residues in the CDR3. Per germline, CDR1 MDHEN and CDR2 SYDVKM. V was shortened by 7 bases and J by 6 bases, with 25 bases between the two germline ends. The CDR3, as DNA: TGTGCCAGCACCCACCTCGACCAGGGGCTTAGGAGTCAGCCCCAGCATTTT. This translates into CASTHLDQGLRSQPQHF.

The chain couples TRBV7-9 to TRBJ2-7; D could derive from TRBD1 or TRBD2 (5 bases each). The CDR3 loop spans 13 amino acids. CDR1 SEHNR and CDR2 FQNEAQ come from the germline V gene (reference sequence). V was trimmed by 5 bases and J by 3 bases, leaving 11 bases between them. CDR3 sequence: CASSGDRDYEQYF. In nucleotides, the CDR3 is TGTGCCAGCAGCGGGGACCGAGACTACGAGCAGTACTTC.

This clone has a single count. The chain uses TRBV5-1 and TRBJ2-5, with D perhaps TRBD1 (5 bases). The CDR3 loop spans 13 amino acids. Germline CDR1 is SGHRS and CDR2 is YFSETQ. DNA of the CDR3: TGCGCTACGGCCCAGGGCCTAAAAGAGACCCAGTACTTC. Residues: CATAQGLKETQYF.

V is TRBV30 and J is TRBJ2-2, with 8 positions matching TRBD1. Germline-derived CDR1 and CDR2 are GTSNPN and SVGIG (reference sequence). This CDR3 is built from 16 residues. Trimming took 6 bases from V and 5 from J; bases not matched to a gene: 14. The chain's CDR3 is CACQRGTGVWTGELFF. As DNA, the CDR3 is TGTGCCTGCCAACGGGGGACAGGTGTTTGGACCGGGGAGCTGTTTTTT.

This rearrangement joins TRBV27 to TRBJ1-2, with D perhaps TRBD1 (5 bases). The CDR3 extends over 16 amino acids. Germline CDR1 reads MNHEY; CDR2 reads SMNVEV (reference sequence). V lost 5 bases and J lost 0, with 16 bases in between. As DNA, the CDR3 is TGTGCCAGCAGTCCCTCGGTGGGACCAGCTAACTATGGCTACACCTTC. It encodes CASSPSVGPANYGYTF.

The chain carries TRBV19 and TRBJ1-1, with D possibly TRBD1 on 6 matching bases. Germline values: CDR1 LNHDA, CDR2 SQIVND (reference sequence). The CDR3 contains 14 residues. Trimming removed 2 bases at V and 7 bases at J, with 14 bases between. The CDR3 region is CASSIQGSAIEAFF. The CDR3 DNA is TGTGCCAGTAGTATACAGGGGAGCGCCATTGAAGCTTTCTTT.

The CDR3 coding sequence is TGCGCCAGCAGCTTGTACAGGGAGGTCGAGCAGTACTTC. As protein: CASSLYREVEQYF. The genes are TRBV5-1 and TRBJ2-7; D possibly uses TRBD1 or TRBD2 (6 bases each). V was pared by 1 base and J by 6 bases, with 11 bases between. From germline, CDR1 is SGHRS and CDR2 YFSETQ. CDR3 size: 13 residues.

The V and J genes are TRBV29-1 and TRBJ1-2; 9 bases line up with TRBD1. Trimming removed 3 bases from V and 3 bases from J; junction bases left unmatched: 20. CDR3 length equals 19 residues. The germline V gene encodes CDR1 SQVTM and CDR2 ANQGSEA. The CDR3: CSVEDPTPARDRVYYGYTF. DNA for the CDR3: TGCAGCGTTGAGGATCCTACACCTGCCCGGGACAGGGTCTACTATGGCTACACCTTC. The variable domain in full, with the rest retrieved from reference TRBV29-1 and TRBJ1-2, is SAVISQKPSRDICQRGTSLTIQCQVDSQVTMMFWYRQQPGQSLTLIATANQGSEATYESGFVIDKFPISRPNLTFSTLTVSNMSPEDSSIYLCSVEDPTPARDRVYYGYTFGSGTRLTVV.

The CDR3 is CASSQLSGENTEAFF. CDR3 DNA: TGCGCCAGCAGCCAACTCTCCGGGGAAAACACTGAAGCTTTCTTT. The rearrangement uses TRBV4-3 and TRBJ1-1; D unclear. V lost 2 bases, J lost 2 bases, and 12 bases lay in between. CDR1 LGHNA and CDR2 YSLEER come from the germline V gene. CDR3 length equals 15 residues.

The chain has TRBV27 and TRBJ2-7; D might be TRBD2 (6 bases). Trimming pared 4 bases from V and 3 bases from J, leaving 13 bases between. This CDR3 is built from 14 residues. Germline CDR1 reads MNHEY; CDR2 reads SMNVEV (reference sequence). The chain's CDR3 is CASSSTSLGYEQYF. The CDR3, as DNA: TGTGCCAGCAGTTCGACTAGTCTTGGCTACGAGCAGTACTTC.

The chain uses TRBV6-5 and TRBJ1-5, with D hard to call. V lost 0 bases and J lost 0, with 6 bases in between. Germline CDR1 is MNHEY and CDR2 is SVGAGI. CDR3 length: 15 amino acids. CDR3 protein: CASSYSKDSNQPQHF. The CDR3 DNA reads TGTGCCAGCAGTTACTCGAAGGATAGCAATCAGCCCCAGCATTTT.

This chain connects TRBV6-5 to TRBJ1-2, with D possibly matching TRBD1 (5 bases). The length of the CDR3 is 14 residues. Germline V CDR1 and CDR2: MNHEY, SVGAGI. V gave up 0 bases and J gave up 6 bases, with 11 bases separating them. The CDR3 DNA sequence: TGTGCCAGCAGTTACTCGGTGTGGGGGAATGGCTACACCTTC. It yields the protein CASSYSVWGNGYTF.

This rearrangement joins TRBV9 to TRBJ2-7; 9 bases fit TRBD2. V shed 7 bases and J 3 bases; nucleotides not matched to a gene: 5. This CDR3 has 13 amino acids. The germline V gene has CDR1 SGDLS and CDR2 YYNGEE. In nucleotides, the CDR3 is TGTGCCAGCGGTAGCGGGGGAGGCTACGAGCAGTACTTC. Protein product: CASGSGGGYEQYF.

This chain uses TRBV19 with TRBJ2-5; 8 bases map to TRBD2. The J segment lost 5 bases and the V segment lost 5 bases, leaving 4 bases of the junction unmatched. Germline CDR1 is LNHDA and CDR2 is SQIVND (reference sequence). The CDR3 length is 13 residues. CDR3 protein: CASSERETETQYF. The DNA of the CDR3 is TGTGCCAGTAGTGAGCGGGAGACTGAGACCCAGTACTTC.

The V gene is TRBV9, the J gene TRBJ1-1; D not resolved. V dropped 4 bases and J dropped 5 bases, with 15 bases sitting between them. Germline lookup yields CDR1 SGDLS and CDR2 YYNGEE. This CDR3 spans 14 amino acids. Written as DNA, the CDR3 is TGTGCCAGCAGCCTCTCTAGTGCGGGGACTGAAGCTTTCTTT. Translation: CASSLSSAGTEAFF.

The chain combines TRBV19 with TRBJ2-7, with TRBD2 as a possible D gene (6 bases). Trimming stripped 5 bases from V and 3 bases from J, with 14 bases between. Germline CDR1 reads LNHDA; CDR2 reads SQIVND (reference sequence). The CDR3 is 14 amino acids. CDR3 residues: CASSPRRDYYEQYF. The CDR3 coding sequence is TGTGCCAGTAGTCCCAGGCGGGATTACTACGAGCAGTACTTC. The full variable domain, in which reference TRBV19 and TRBJ2-7 provide the parts outside the CDR3, is DGGITQSPKYLFRKEGQNVTLSCEQNLNHDAMYWYRQDPGQGLRLIYYSQIVNDFQKGDIAEGYSVSREKKESFPLTVTSAQKNPTAFYLCASSPRRDYYEQYFGPGTRLTVT.

V is TRBV6-1 and J is TRBJ1-5; 9 bases agree with TRBD1. Germline trimming cut 4 bases from V and 2 bases from J; bases unmatched to any gene: 0. This CDR3 is 14 amino acids long. Germline CDR1 reads MNHNS; CDR2 reads SASEGT. CDR3 region: CASSGTGGNQPQHF. The CDR3 bases are TGTGCCAGCAGTGGGACAGGGGGCAATCAGCCCCAGCATTTT.

The chain uses TRBV7-9 and TRBJ2-1; the D is unclear. V lost 3 bases and J 8 bases, leaving 11 bases between the germline ends. This CDR3 has 13 amino acids. Germline V lookup: CDR1 SEHNR, CDR2 FQNEAQ (reference sequence). The CDR3 reads CASSFWSSDEQFF. CDR3 in DNA: TGTGCCAGCAGCTTTTGGTCTTCCGATGAGCAGTTCTTC.

The chain employs TRBV15 and TRBJ1-2; no clear D gene. Looked up from germline, CDR1 is LNHNV and CDR2 is YYDKDF (reference sequence). The length of the CDR3 is 14 residues. The ends were cut back, 0 bases at V and 8 bases at J, with 13 bases in the middle. The CDR3, as DNA: TGTGCCACCAGCAGAGATCTGTCGGGTTTAGGCTACACCTTC. Amino acid sequence: CATSRDLSGLGYTF.